This T cell receptor (beta chain) was identified during a study of blood T cell repertoires in COVID-19. Study details: Collection of acute and convalescent COVID-19 samples took place in the United States, Italy and Spain. T cells, B-cell-depleted T cells, or PBMCs provided the cDNA or gDNA that served as material.

Germline V gene lookup returns CDR1 LGHNT and CDR2 FRNRAP. The J segment lost 4 bases and the V segment lost 6 bases, leaving 5 bases of the junction unmatched. The CDR3 sequence is 14 residues long. Per the original data handling: Reference gene primer amplification gave nucleated cell count estimates. The assay was immunoSEQ multiplex PCR, and TCRdb's table has in-frame clones only and misses some. V, J and clone size are taken as reported in that table, and D and trimming were inferred from the DNA itself. Here the sample spans roughly 82,000 clones, approximately 82% being singletons. The chain has TRBV12-5 and TRBJ1-2; 10 bases line up with TRBD1. The sequence came from a man in his 60s with acute or convalescent COVID-19. The source material was peripheral blood. CDR3 amino acids: CASGPGQGTYGYTF. The DNA for the CDR3 is TGTGCTAGTGGCCCGGGACAGGGGACCTATGGCTACACCTTC.